This T cell receptor (beta chain) was documented in a study of T cell changes during pregnancy in multiple sclerosis. Assay used: immunoSEQ multiplex PCR; TCRdb lists only in-frame clones, some missing. The table shows 65,000 to 90,000 clones, with roughly nine tenths occurring only once. The CDR3 totals 15 residues. V was pared by 3 bases and J by 5 bases, with 16 bases between. CDR1 and CDR2 (germline): KGHSH, LQKENI. Sequences were derived from PBMCs, sampled in the first trimester of pregnancy. This chain joins TRBV18 and TRBJ1-2; D possibly corresponds to TRBD1 (6 bases). The sequence was obtained from a female donor in good health, serving as a control in a pregnancy study. Some clones in this sample may be carry-over from other donors' samples. CDR3 amino acids: CASSPEGQLIYGYTF. DNA for the CDR3: TGTGCCAGCTCACCCGAAGGACAGTTGATATATGGCTACACCTTC.